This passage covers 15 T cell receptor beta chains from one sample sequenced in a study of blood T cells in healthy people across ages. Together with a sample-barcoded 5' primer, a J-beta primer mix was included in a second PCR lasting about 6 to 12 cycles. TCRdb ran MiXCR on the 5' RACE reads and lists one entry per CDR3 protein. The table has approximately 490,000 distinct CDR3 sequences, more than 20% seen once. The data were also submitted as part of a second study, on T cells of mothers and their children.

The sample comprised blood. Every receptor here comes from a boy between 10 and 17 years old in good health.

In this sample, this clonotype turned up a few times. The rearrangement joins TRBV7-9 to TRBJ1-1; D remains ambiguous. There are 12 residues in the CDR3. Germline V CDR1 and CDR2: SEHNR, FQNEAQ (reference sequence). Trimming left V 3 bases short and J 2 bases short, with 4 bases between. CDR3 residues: CASSFLNTEAFF. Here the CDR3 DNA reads TGTGCCAGCAGCTTCTTAAACACTGAAGCTTTCTTT.

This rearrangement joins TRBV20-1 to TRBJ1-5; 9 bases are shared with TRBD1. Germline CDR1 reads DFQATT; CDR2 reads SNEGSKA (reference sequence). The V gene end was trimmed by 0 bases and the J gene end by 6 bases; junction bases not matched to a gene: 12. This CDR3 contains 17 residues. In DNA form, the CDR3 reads TGCAGTGCTAGAGAGGGTGTGCGGGACAGGGTCTTTCAGCCCCAGCATTTT. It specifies CSAREGVRDRVFQPQHF.

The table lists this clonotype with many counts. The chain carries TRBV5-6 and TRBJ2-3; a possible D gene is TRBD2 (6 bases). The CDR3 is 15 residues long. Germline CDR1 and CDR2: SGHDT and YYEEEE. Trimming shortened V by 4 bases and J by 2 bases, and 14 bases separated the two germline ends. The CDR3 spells CASSRPGTATDTQYF. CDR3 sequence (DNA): TGTGCCAGCAGCCGTCCCGGGACTGCCACAGATACGCAGTATTTT.

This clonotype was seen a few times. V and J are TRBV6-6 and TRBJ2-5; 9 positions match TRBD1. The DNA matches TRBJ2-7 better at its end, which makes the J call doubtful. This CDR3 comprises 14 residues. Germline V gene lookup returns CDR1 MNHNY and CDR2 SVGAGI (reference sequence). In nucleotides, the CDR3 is TGTGCCAGCAGGGACAGGGGATCCCTCTACGAGCAGTACTTC. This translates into CASRDRGSLYEQYF.

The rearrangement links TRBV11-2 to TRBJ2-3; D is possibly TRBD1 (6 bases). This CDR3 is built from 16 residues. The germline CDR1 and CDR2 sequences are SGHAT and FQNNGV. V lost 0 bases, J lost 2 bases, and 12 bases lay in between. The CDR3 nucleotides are TGTGCCAGCAGCTTAGATGGTGGGGGACACACAGATACGCAGTATTTT. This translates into CASSLDGGGHTDTQYF.

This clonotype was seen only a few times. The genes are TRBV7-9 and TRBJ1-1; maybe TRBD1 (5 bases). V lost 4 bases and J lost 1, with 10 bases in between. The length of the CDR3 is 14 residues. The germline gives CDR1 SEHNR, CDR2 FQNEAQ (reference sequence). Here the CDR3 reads CASSWGGENTEAFF. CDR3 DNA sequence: TGTGCCAGCAGCTGGGGGGGGGAGAACACTGAAGCTTTCTTT.

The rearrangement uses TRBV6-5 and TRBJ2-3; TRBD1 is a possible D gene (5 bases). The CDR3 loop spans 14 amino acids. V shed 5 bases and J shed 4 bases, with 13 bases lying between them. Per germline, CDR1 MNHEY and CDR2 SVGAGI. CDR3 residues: CASSPLGPSDTQYF. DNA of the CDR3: TGTGCCAGCAGTCCCCTGGGGCCCTCAGATACGCAGTATTTT.

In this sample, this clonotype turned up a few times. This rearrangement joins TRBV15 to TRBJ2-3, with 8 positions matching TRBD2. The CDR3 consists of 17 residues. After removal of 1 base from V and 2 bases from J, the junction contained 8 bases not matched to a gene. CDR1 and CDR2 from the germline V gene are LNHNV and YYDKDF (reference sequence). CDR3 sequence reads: CATSRVGSGGPTDTQYF. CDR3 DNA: TGTGCCACCAGCAGAGTAGGGAGCGGGGGCCCCACAGATACGCAGTATTTT.

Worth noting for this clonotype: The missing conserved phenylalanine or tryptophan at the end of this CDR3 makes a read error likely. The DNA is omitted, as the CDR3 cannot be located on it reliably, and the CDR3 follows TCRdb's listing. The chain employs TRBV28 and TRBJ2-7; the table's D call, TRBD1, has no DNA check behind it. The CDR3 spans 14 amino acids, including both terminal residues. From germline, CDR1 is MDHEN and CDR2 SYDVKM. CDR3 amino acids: CASSITQGGVGVYL.

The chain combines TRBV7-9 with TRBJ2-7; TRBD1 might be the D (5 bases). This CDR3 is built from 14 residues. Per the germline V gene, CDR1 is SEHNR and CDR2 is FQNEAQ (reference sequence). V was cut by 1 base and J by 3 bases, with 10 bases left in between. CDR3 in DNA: TGTGCCAGCAGCTTAGTGGGCGGACACTACGAGCAGTACTTC. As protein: CASSLVGGHYEQYF.

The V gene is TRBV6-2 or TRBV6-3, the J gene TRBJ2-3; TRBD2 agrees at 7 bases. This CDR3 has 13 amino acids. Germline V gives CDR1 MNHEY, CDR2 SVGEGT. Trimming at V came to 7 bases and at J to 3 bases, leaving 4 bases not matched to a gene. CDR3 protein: CASTASGTDTQYF. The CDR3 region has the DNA TGTGCCAGCACGGCTAGCGGAACAGATACGCAGTATTTT.

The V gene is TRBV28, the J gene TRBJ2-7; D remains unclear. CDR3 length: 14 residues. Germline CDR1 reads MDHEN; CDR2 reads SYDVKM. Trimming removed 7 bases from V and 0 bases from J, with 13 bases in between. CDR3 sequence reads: CASTLEESSYEQYF. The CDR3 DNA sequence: TGTGCCAGCACATTAGAGGAGAGCTCCTACGAGCAGTACTTC.

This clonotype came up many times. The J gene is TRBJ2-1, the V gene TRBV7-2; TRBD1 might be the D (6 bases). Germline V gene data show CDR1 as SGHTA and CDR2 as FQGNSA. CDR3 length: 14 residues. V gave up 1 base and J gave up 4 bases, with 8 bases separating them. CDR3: CASSLGTVYNEQFF. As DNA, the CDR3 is TGTGCCAGCAGCTTAGGGACAGTATACAATGAGCAGTTCTTC.

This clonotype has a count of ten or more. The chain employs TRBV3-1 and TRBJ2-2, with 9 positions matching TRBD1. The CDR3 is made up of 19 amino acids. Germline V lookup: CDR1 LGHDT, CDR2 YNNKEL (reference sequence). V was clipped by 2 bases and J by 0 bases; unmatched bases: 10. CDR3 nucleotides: TGTGCCAGCAGCCAATATACCTCGGGACAGGGAACGAACACCGGGGAGCTGTTTTTT. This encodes CASSQYTSGQGTNTGELFF.

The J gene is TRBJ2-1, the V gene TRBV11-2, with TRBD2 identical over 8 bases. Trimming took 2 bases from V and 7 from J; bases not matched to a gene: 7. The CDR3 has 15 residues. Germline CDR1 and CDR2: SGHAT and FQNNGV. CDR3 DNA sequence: TGTGCCAGCAGCTTATGGTCGGGAGGGGGGAATGAGCAGTTCTTC. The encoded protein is CASSLWSGGGNEQFF.